The T cell receptor (beta chain) under discussion was sequenced for a study of T cell changes during pregnancy in multiple sclerosis. Germline lookup yields CDR1 SEHNR and CDR2 FQNEAQ (reference sequence). With V trimmed by 2 bases and J by 2 bases, 7 bases remained unmatched. CDR3 length: 17 residues. Repertoires were generated with immunoSEQ multiplex PCR, while TCRdb's copy carries only in-frame clones and drops some. Of around 42,000 clones in the sample, 88% were seen once. The V and J genes are TRBV7-9 and TRBJ2-3; 10 nucleotides line up with TRBD2. The material was peripheral blood, obtained in the first trimester of pregnancy. This clonotype originated in a female donor in good health, enrolled as a control in a pregnancy study. The CDR3 region is CASSLLSSGSVTDTQYF. CDR3 nucleotide sequence: TGTGCCAGCAGCTTATTGTCTAGCGGGAGTGTCACAGATACGCAGTATTTT.